The clone carrying this T cell receptor beta chain has at least ten counts. The antigen is not known. CDR1 is SGHRS, CDR2 YFSETQ, per germline. The V and J ends lost 2 bases and 2 bases, in that order; junction bases with no gene match: 3. There are 15 residues in the CDR3. The data were taken from a study of blood T cells in healthy people across ages. General study findings and limits: Unsorted PBMC material precluded a definitive naive versus antigen-experienced comparison. Older age went with lower TCR beta diversity per million T cells, in a roughly linear way. It was held that the diversity estimates obtained from one million T cells were underestimates.

Primers used in a second PCR of about 7 to 12 cycles were a sample-barcoded 5' primer and a J-beta primer mix. TCRdb reprocessed the 5' RACE reads with MiXCR, giving one entry per CDR3 protein. Counted here are approximately 810,000 distinct CDR3 sequences, 29% occurring once; the ten biggest clones make up 15% to 20%. The clonotype comes from a woman of 80 years or more in good health. The chain has TRBV5-1 and TRBJ2-1; 8 bases are a match to TRBD2. The sample comprised blood. CDR3 in DNA: TGCGCCAGCAGCTTAAGCGGGGGCACCTACAATGAGCAGTTCTTC. Translating gives CASSLSGGTYNEQFF.